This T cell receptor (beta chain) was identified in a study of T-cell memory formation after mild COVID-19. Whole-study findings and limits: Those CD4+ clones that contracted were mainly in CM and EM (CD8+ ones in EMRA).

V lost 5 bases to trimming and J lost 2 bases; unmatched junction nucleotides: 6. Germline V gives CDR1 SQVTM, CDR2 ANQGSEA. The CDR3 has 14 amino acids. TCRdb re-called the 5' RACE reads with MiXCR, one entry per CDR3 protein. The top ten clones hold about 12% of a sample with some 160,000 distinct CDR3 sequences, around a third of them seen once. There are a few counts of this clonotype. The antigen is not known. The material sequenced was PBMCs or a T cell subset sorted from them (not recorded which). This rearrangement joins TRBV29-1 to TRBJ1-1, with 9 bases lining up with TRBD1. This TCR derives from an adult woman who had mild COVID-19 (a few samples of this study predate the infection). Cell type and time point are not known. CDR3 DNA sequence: TGCAGCGTTAACAGGGGGCAAACTAACACTGAAGCTTTCTTT. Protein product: CSVNRGQTNTEAFF.